These 8 T cell receptor beta chains share one sample of origin, sequenced in a study of T cell responses to AZD1222 COVID-19 vaccine. Only in-frame clones appear in the TCRdb table, and some are missing; sequencing was by immunoSEQ multiplex PCR. The table includes roughly 120,000 clones, approximately 92% detected once. Sequencing used peripheral blood, obtained 28 days after the second dose of the MenACWY control vaccine. All receptors derive from an adult who received the MenACWY meningococcal vaccine as a control.

The V call is TRBV30, the J call TRBJ1-4, with 9 bases lining up with TRBD1. Germline assignment: CDR1 GTSNPN and CDR2 SVGIG (reference sequence). V dropped 8 bases and J dropped 6; count of bases not matched to a gene: 7. This CDR3 comprises 13 residues. The CDR3 loop is CARGRDRDEKLFF. For the CDR3, the DNA is TGTGCCAGGGGGCGGGACAGGGATGAAAAACTGTTTTTT. The variable domain in full, with the rest retrieved from reference TRBV30 and TRBJ1-4, is SQTIHQWPATLVQPVGSPLSLECTVEGTSNPNLYWYRQAAGRGLQLLFYSVGIGQISSEVPQNLSASRPQDRQFILSSKKLLLSDSGFYLCARGRDRDEKLFFGSGTQLSVL.

V and J are TRBV28 and TRBJ1-6; D may be TRBD1 (5 bases). The CDR3 has 17 residues. Deletions cut 4 bases from V and 8 bases from J, with 21 bases between. The germline CDR1 and CDR2 sequences are MDHEN and SYDVKM. The CDR3 loop is CASSSMGGKLRDSPLHF. CDR3 DNA sequence: TGTGCCAGCAGTTCTATGGGGGGGAAACTACGAGATTCACCCCTCCACTTT. Combining the CDR3 with reference TRBV28 and TRBJ1-6 gives the whole variable domain DVKVTQSSRYLVKRTGEKVFLECVQDMDHENMFWYRQDPGLGLRLIYFSYDVKMKEKGDIPEGYSVSREKKERFSLILESASTNQTSMYLCASSSMGGKLRDSPLHFGNGTRLTVT.

This chain connects TRBV7-2 to TRBJ1-1, with TRBD1 as a possible D gene (6 bases). V lost 1 base and J lost 7, with 16 bases in between. The CDR3 is 15 residues long. Germline V lookup: CDR1 SGHTA, CDR2 FQGNSA. CDR3 in DNA: TGTGCCAGCAGCTTAGGCTCAGGGGTTTCTGGTGAAGCTTTCTTT. Protein product: CASSLGSGVSGEAFF.

The chain joins TRBV30 to TRBJ1-1; no definite D call. V dropped 0 bases and J dropped 3 bases, with 8 bases sitting between them. The CDR3 length is 13 residues. From germline, CDR1 is GTSNPN and CDR2 SVGIG (reference sequence). The DNA of the CDR3 is TGTGCCTGGAGTGTACTACGGGACACTGAAGCTTTCTTT. Encoded protein: CAWSVLRDTEAFF. Full variable domain (missing parts from reference TRBV30 and TRBJ1-1): SQTIHQWPATLVQPVGSPLSLECTVEGTSNPNLYWYRQAAGRGLQLLFYSVGIGQISSEVPQNLSASRPQDRQFILSSKKLLLSDSGFYLCAWSVLRDTEAFFGQGTRLTVV.

The chain couples TRBV7-9 to TRBJ1-2, with no clear D. Germline assignment: CDR1 SEHNR and CDR2 FQNEAQ (reference sequence). V dropped 3 bases and J dropped 8 bases, with 16 bases sitting between them. This CDR3 has 14 amino acids. DNA for the CDR3: TGTGCCAGCAGCTTGGAGGTGCCCTCGGCCGGCTACACCTTC. Translated, it gives CASSLEVPSAGYTF.

The chain employs TRBV5-4 and TRBJ2-7; 8 nucleotides line up with TRBD1. The germline CDR1 and CDR2 sequences are SGHNT and YYREEE (reference sequence). This CDR3 region has 17 residues. V shed 4 bases, J shed 2 bases, and the junction held 14 bases outside the gene matches. CDR3 protein: CASSQGDRGRDTYEQYV. The CDR3 DNA is TGTGCCAGCAGCCAAGGTGACAGGGGTCGGGACACCTACGAGCAGTACGTC.

This chain connects TRBV5-4 to TRBJ2-5; D ambiguous. The CDR3 runs 12 residues. V shed 0 bases and J shed 7 bases, with 7 bases lying between them. Per the germline V gene, CDR1 is SGHNT and CDR2 is YYREEE (reference sequence). The CDR3 here is CASSLGVSTQYF. The CDR3 DNA sequence: TGTGCCAGCAGCTTGGGCGTTTCGACCCAGTACTTC.

The rearrangement joins TRBV28 to TRBJ2-1, with 12 bases matching TRBD2. V lost 5 bases and J lost 8; bases outside the gene matches: 13. Germline CDR1 and CDR2: MDHEN and SYDVKM. The CDR3 runs to 17 residues. The CDR3 DNA sequence: TGTGCCAGCAGTACCCCCCGACTAGCGGGGGTAAGGTATGAGCAGTTCTTC. It codes for CASSTPRLAGVRYEQFF.